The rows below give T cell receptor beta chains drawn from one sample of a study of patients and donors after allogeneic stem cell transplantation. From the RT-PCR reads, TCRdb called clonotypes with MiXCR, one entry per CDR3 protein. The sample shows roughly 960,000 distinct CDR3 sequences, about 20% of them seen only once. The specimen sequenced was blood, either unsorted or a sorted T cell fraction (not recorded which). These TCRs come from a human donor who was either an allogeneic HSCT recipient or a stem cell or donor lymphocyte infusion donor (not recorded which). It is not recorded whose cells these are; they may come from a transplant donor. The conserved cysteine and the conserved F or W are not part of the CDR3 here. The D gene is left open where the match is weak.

CDR3: ASSRQGAIGGTIY; V: TRBV7-2; D: TRBD1; length: 13
CDR3: AIGGQDYEQY; V: TRBV10-3; D: NA; length: 10
CDR3: ASSLEGAGAETQY; V: TRBV5-1; D: TRBD1; length: 13
CDR3: ASSRSSSGAEQY; V: TRBV12-3/TRBV12-4; D: TRBD2; length: 12
CDR3: SAIEGQRNPYEQY; V: TRBV20-1; D: NA; length: 13
CDR3: ASSTWTSGSSYEQY; V: TRBV12-3/TRBV12-4; D: TRBD2; length: 14
CDR3: ASSWGTTKETQY; V: TRBV5-1; D: NA; length: 12
CDR3: ASRSTPGTGETQY; V: TRBV5-1; D: NA; length: 13
CDR3: ASSKLGRAPSNYGYT; V: TRBV21-1; D: NA; length: 15
CDR3: ASSRPAAGGRETQY; V: TRBV6-2/TRBV6-3; D: TRBD2; length: 14